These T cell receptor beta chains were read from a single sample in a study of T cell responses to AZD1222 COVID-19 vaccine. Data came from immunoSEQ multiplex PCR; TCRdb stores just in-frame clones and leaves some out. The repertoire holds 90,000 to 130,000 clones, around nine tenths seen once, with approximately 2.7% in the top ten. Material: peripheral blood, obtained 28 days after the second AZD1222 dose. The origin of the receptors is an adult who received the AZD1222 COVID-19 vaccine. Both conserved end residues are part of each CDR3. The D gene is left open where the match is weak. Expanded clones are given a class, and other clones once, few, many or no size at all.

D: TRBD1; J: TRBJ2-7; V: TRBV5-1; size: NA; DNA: TGCGCCAGCAGCTTGGACAGGGGGCTTTACGAGCAGTACTTC; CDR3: CASSLDRGLYEQYF
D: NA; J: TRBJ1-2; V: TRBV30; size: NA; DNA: TGTGCCTGGAGTGTAGCAGCGGCCTATGGCTACACCTTC; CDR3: CAWSVAAAYGYTF
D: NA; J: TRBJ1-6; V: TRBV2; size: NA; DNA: TGTGCCAGCAGTGGGGGGACACTAAATTCACCCCTCCACTTT; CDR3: CASSGGTLNSPLHF
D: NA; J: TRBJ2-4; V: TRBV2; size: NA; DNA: TGTGCCAGCAGCCCGAGGGGCTTCCCCAAAAACATTCAGTACTTC; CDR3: CASSPRGFPKNIQYF
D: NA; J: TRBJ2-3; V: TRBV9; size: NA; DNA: TGTGCCAGCAGCGTAGATTTCTTGCGTTCTGACCCCACAGATACGCAGTATTTT; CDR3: CASSVDFLRSDPTDTQYF
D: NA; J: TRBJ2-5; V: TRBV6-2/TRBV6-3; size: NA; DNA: TGTGCCAGCAGTTACTCCCCGAGCCAGGAGACCCAGTACTTC; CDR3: CASSYSPSQETQYF
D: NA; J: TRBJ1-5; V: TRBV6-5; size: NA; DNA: TGTGCCAGCAGTTCTGGGTTCCCGAATCAGCCCCAGCATTTT; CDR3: CASSSGFPNQPQHF
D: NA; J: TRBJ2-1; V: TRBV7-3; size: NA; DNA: TGTGCCAGCAGCTTAGGGACACAAACCTACAATGAGCAGTTCTTC; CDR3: CASSLGTQTYNEQFF
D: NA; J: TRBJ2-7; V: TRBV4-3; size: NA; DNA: TGCGCCAGCAGCCAAGGCACAGGGAGCTCCTACGAGCAGTACTTC; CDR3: CASSQGTGSSYEQYF
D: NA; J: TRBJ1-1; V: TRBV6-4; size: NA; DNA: TGTGCCAGCAGTGACGGACCCCGGATAAACACTGAAGCTTTCTTT; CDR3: CASSDGPRINTEAFF
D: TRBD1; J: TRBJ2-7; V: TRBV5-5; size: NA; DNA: TGTGCCAGCAGCCTAATACCCGGACAGGGGGCCCACGAGCAGTACTTC; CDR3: CASSLIPGQGAHEQYF
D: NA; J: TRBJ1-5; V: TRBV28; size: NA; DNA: TGTGCCAGCAGTTCGTACTCGGACTGGTCTAGCAATCAGCCCCAGCATTTT; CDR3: CASSSYSDWSSNQPQHF
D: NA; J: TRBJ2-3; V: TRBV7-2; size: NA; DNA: TGTGCCAGCAGCCCCCTCGCAGATACGCAGTATTTT; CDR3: CASSPLADTQYF
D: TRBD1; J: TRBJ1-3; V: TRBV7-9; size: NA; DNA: TGTGCCAGCAGCTTCTGGACAGGTGGAAACACCATATATTTT; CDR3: CASSFWTGGNTIYF
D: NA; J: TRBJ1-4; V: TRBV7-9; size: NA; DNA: TGTGCCAGCAGCTTGGGGGCAACTAATGAAAAACTGTTTTTT; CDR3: CASSLGATNEKLFF
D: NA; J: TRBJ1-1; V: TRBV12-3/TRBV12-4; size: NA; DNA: TGTGCCAGCAACGCCGGGTTCGAAGCTTTCTTT; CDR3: CASNAGFEAFF
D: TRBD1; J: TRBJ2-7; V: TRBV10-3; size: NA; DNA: TGTGCCATCAGCAAGGACAGGGGGAACTCCTACGAGCAGTACTTC; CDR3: CAISKDRGNSYEQYF
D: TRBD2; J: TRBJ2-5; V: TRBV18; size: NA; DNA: TGTGCCAGCTCACCATCGGTCACTAGCGTGAAAGAGACCCAGTACTTC; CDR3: CASSPSVTSVKETQYF
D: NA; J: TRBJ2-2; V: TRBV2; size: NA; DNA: TGTGCCAGCAGGAGGACAGAAAACACCGGGGAGCTGTTTTTT; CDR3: CASRRTENTGELFF
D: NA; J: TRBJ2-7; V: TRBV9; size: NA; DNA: TGTGCCAGCAGCGGGGACTGGAGCTCCTACGAGCAGTACTTC; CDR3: CASSGDWSSYEQYF
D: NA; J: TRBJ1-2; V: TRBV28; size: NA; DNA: TGTGCCAGCAGTCGGGGCAGGTCTGGCTACACCTTC; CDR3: CASSRGRSGYTF
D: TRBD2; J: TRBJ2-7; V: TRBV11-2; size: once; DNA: TGTGCCAGCAGGGTGACTAGCGGGGGGGCTAACTACGAGCAGTACTTC; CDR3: CASRVTSGGANYEQYF
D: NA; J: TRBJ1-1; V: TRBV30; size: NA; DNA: TGTGCCTGGAGTTTAATCCGGGACACTGAAGCTTTCTTT; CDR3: CAWSLIRDTEAFF
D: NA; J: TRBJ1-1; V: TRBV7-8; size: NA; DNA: TGTGCCAGCAGCCCCCGGGTTCGGGGTAACACTGAAGCTTTCTTT; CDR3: CASSPRVRGNTEAFF
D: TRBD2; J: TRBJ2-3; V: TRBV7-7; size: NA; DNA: TGTGCTAGCAGCTTAGTAGCGGGGCTAGGGGCAGATACGCAGTATTTT; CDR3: CASSLVAGLGADTQYF
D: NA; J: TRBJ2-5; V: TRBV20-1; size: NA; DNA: TGCAGTGCTAGAGAGGGTAGCGACCAGTACTTC; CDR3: CSAREGSDQYF
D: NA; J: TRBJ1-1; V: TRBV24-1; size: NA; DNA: TGTGCCACCAGTGACCCGGAAGGCGCTGAAGCTTTCTTT; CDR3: CATSDPEGAEAFF
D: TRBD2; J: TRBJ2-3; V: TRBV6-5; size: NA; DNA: TGTGCCAGCAGTTACGTAGCGGGGCGGACGACAGATACGCAGTATTTT; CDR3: CASSYVAGRTTDTQYF
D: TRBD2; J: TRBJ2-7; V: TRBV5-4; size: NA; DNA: TGTGCCACCGCTCCCGGGGGGGTCTACGAGCAGTACTTC; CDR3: CATAPGGVYEQYF
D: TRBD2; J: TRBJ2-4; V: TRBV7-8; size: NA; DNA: TGTGCCAGCAGCTTAGCCCCGGGACTAGCGAAGTACTTC; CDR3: CASSLAPGLAKYF
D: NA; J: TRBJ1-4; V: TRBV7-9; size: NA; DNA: TGTGCCAGCAGCGTTAGCAACTTCCTCGGGTCCAATGAAAAACTGTTTTTT; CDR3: CASSVSNFLGSNEKLFF
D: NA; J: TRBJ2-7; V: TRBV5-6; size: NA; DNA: TGTGCCTCAGGGGTGAGGGGCTACGAGCAGTACTTC; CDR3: CASGVRGYEQYF
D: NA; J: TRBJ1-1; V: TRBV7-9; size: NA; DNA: TGTGCCAGCAGCTTAGGGACGGCTTACACTGAAGCTTTCTTT; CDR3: CASSLGTAYTEAFF
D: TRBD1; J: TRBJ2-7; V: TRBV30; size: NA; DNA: TGTGCCTGGAGTAGAATGACAGGGGGAATCTACGAGCAGTACTTC; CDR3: CAWSRMTGGIYEQYF
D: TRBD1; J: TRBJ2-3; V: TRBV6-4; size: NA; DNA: TGTGCCAGCGCATGGACTGGGGGACAGGCAGATACGCAGTATTTT; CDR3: CASAWTGGQADTQYF
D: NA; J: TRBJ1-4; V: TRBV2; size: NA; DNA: TGTGCCAGCAGTGCCCAGGGAACTGAAAAACTGTTTTTT; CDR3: CASSAQGTEKLFF
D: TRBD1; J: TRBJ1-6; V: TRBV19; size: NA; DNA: TGTGCCAGTACCCGACAGGGAGGGGTTTCACCCCTCCACTTT; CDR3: CASTRQGGVSPLHF
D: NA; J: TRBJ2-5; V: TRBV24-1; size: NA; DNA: TGTGCCACCAGTGATTTCAGGGACCAAGAGACCCAGTACTTC; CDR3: CATSDFRDQETQYF
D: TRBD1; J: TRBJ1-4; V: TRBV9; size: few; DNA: TGTGCCAGCAGCGCCGGGCCAGGGGGAACTAATGAAAAACTGTTTTTT; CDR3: CASSAGPGGTNEKLFF
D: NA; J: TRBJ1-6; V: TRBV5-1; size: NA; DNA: TGCGCCAGCAGCTTGGCCGGGCAGGGGAATTCACCCCTCCACTTT; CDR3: CASSLAGQGNSPLHF
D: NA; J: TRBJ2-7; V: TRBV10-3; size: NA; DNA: TGTGCCATCATGGCAAGCGCCTCCTACGAGCAGTACTTC; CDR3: CAIMASASYEQYF
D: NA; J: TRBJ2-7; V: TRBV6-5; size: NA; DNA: TGTGCCAGCAGTTACCCCGGGACCAGGGAGCAGTACTTC; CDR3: CASSYPGTREQYF
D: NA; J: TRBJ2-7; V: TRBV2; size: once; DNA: TGTGCCAGCAGAAGGGCCGCCGCCTACGAGCAGTACTTC; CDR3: CASRRAAAYEQYF
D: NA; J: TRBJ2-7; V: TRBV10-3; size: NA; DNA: TGTGCCATCACTGGGGGGCTTGGCTACGAGCAGTACTTC; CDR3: CAITGGLGYEQYF
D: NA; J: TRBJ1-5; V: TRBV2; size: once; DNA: TGTGCCAGCAGTAAGGGTGGACGGAGCAATCAGCCCCAGCATTTT; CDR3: CASSKGGRSNQPQHF
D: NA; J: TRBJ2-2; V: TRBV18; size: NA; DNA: TGTGCCAGCTCACCACCGCTCAGGGGAGTAGGCGGGGAGCTGTTTTTT; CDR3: CASSPPLRGVGGELFF
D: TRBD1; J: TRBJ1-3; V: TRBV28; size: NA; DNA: TGTGCCAGCAATAAGTTACAGGGGGGGGCTGGAAACACCATATATTTT; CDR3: CASNKLQGGAGNTIYF
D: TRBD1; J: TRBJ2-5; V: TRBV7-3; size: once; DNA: TGTGCCAGCAGCTTGACAGGGACGGAGACCCAGTACTTC; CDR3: CASSLTGTETQYF